The table lists the clone carrying this T cell receptor (beta chain) with a few counts. Its antigen is still unknown. The record originates from a study of metastatic and nonmetastatic thyroid tumors. Overall study: Samples came from malignant and benign thyroid patients, and repertoires were compared across blood and tumor or nodule tissue.

Study-level results: Significantly higher TCR beta diversity was reportedly seen in malignant thyroid tumors than benign nodules, in blood and tumor.

Original processing methods: The distant-metastasis classifier for papillary thyroid cancer was built from CDR3 differences across clinicopathological groups. MiXCR re-clonotyped the PCR reads for TCRdb. These V and J calls derive from TCRdb rather than the authors' analysis. This sample has 40,000 to 50,000 clones, with approximately 4.1% found just once. Thyroid surgery had not been preceded by any treatment in any patient. This TCR derives from a female donor with papillary thyroid cancer or a benign thyroid nodule (not recorded which). Some clones in this sample may be carry-over from other donors' samples. Sequenced: blood.

The CDR3 DNA sequence: TGTGCCAGCTACCGGGGGAGGGCTGAAGCTTTCTTT. Its protein is CASYRGRAEAFF. This sequence joins TRBV6-1 and TRBJ1-1; weak D call: TRBD1 (5 bases). Trimming shortened V by 8 bases and J by 6 bases, and 13 bases separated the two germline ends. CDR1 MNHNS and CDR2 SASEGT come from the germline V gene. This CDR3 spans 12 amino acids.